This record covers a single T cell receptor (beta chain). The data were obtained in a study of T cell changes during pregnancy in multiple sclerosis. Using immunoSEQ multiplex PCR, the repertoire was profiled, and TCRdb retains in-frame clones only, with some absent. The sample contains approximately 59,000 clones, over 85% of which appear only once. Deletions cut 2 bases from V and 3 bases from J, with 22 bases between. The CDR3 is 18 residues long. The V gene's germline CDR1 is KGHSH and CDR2 LQKENI. This rearrangement joins TRBV18 to TRBJ2-5; the D gene is possibly TRBD2 (6 bases). The origin of this receptor is a female donor with multiple sclerosis, enrolled in a pregnancy study. Specimen: CD4+ T cells from peripheral blood mononuclear cells, collected before pregnancy. CDR3 coding DNA: TGTGCCAGCTCACCAACGATTTCGGGGGAGAAACCCAAAGAGACCCAGTACTTC. It encodes CASSPTISGEKPKETQYF.